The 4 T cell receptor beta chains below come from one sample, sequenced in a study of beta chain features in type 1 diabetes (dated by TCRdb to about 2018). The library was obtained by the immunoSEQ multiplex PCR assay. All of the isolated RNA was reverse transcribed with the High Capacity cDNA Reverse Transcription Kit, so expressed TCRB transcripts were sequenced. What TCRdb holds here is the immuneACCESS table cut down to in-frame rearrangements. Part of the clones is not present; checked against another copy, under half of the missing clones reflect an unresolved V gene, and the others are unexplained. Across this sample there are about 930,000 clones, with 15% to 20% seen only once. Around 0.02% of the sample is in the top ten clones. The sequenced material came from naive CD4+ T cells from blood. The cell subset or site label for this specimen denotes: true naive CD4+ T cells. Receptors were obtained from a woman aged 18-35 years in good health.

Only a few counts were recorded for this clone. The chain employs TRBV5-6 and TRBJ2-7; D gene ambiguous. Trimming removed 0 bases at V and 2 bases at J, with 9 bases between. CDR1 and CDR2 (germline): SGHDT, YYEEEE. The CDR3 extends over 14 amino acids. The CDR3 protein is CASSLDGRTYEQYF. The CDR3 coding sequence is TGTGCCAGCAGCTTGGACGGCAGGACCTACGAGCAGTACTTC.

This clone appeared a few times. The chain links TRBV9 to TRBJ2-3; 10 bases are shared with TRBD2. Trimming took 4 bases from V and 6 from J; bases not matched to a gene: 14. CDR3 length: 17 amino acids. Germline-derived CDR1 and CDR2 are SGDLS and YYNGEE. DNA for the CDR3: TGTGCCAGCAGCCCCCGCCCGTCTAGCGGGAGATCGGATACGCAGTATTTT. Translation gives CASSPRPSSGRSDTQYF.

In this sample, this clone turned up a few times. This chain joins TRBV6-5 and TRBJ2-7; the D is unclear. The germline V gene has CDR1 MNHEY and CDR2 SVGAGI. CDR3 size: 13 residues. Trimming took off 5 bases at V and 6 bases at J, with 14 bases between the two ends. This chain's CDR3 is CASSTTQRGEQYF. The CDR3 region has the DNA TGTGCCAGCAGTACGACCCAGCGCGGCGAGCAGTACTTC.

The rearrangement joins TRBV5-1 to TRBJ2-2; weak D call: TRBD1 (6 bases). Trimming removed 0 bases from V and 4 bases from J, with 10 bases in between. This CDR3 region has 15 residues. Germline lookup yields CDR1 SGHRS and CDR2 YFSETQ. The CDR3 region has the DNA TGCGCCAGCAGCTTGGAGGGACAAAGCACCGGGGAGCTGTTTTTT. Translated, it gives CASSLEGQSTGELFF.